These 10 T cell receptor beta chains came from one sample sequenced in a study of blood T cell repertoires in COVID-19. TCRdb's table, derived via immunoSEQ multiplex PCR, lists solely in-frame clones and lacks some. The repertoire consists of about 240,000 clones, with about nine tenths occurring once and the leading ten covering 6.2%. Sequenced input: peripheral blood. The receptors originated from a man in his 60s with acute or convalescent COVID-19.

This clone appeared a few times. V is TRBV7-6 and J is TRBJ2-7; TRBD2 matches 8 bases. Germline V gene data show CDR1 as SGHVS and CDR2 as FNYEAQ. The CDR3 has 13 residues. The V and J ends lost 5 bases and 5 bases, in that order; junction bases with no gene match: 5. As DNA, the CDR3 is TGTGCCAGCAGCCGGACTAGCTCAGACGAGCAGTACTTC. Its translation is CASSRTSSDEQYF.

The J gene is TRBJ1-1, the V gene TRBV28; TRBD1 is a possible D gene (5 bases). V was pared by 11 bases and J by 5 bases, with 24 bases between. Germline CDR1 is MDHEN and CDR2 is SYDVKM. The CDR3 loop spans 15 amino acids. The CDR3 DNA sequence: TGTGCCTACGGACCCTTTGGGGGGGGAAGGACTGAAGCTTTCTTT. Protein sequence: CAYGPFGGGRTEAFF.

This rearrangement joins TRBV5-5 to TRBJ2-4; 8 bases match TRBD2. Germline lookup yields CDR1 SGHKS and CDR2 YYEKEE (reference sequence). With V trimmed by 2 bases and J by 8 bases, 6 bases remained unmatched. This CDR3 has 14 residues. The CDR3 reads CASSFSGMRDIQYF. The CDR3 region has the DNA TGTGCCAGCAGCTTTAGCGGGATGAGGGACATTCAGTACTTC. The full variable domain, rest sourced from reference TRBV5-5 and TRBJ2-4, is DAGVTQSPTHLIKTRGQQVTLRCSPISGHKSVSWYQQVLGQGPQFIFQYYEKEERGRGNFPDRFSARQFPNYSSELNVNALLLGDSALYLCASSFSGMRDIQYFGAGTRLSVL.

This chain connects TRBV4-2 to TRBJ2-7; possible D gene TRBD2, 6 bases. CDR1 LGHNA and CDR2 YNFKEQ come from the germline V gene. The ends were cut back, 0 bases at V and 8 bases at J, with 20 bases in the middle. The CDR3 length is 16 residues. CDR3: CASSQDQGSGRTQQYF. CDR3 DNA: TGTGCCAGCAGCCAAGATCAGGGTAGCGGCCGTACGCAGCAGTACTTC.

This clone was picked up one time. This sequence joins TRBV7-3 and TRBJ2-2; tentatively, D is TRBD1 (6 bases). Germline values: CDR1 SGHTA, CDR2 FQGTGA. Trimming took off 5 bases at V and 5 bases at J, with 9 bases between the two ends. CDR3 length: 13 residues. The CDR3 sequence: CASSTTGTGELFF. CDR3 bases: TGTGCCAGCAGCACTACAGGGACCGGGGAGCTGTTTTTT.

CDR3 sequence (DNA): TGTGCCAGCAGCTTAAGGAGGTCTCCTTTGGAACTGTTTTTT. It specifies CASSLRRSPLELFF. V gene TRBV7-2 combines with J gene TRBJ1-4; D uncertain. Trimming left V 2 bases short and J 12 bases short, with 16 bases between. CDR1 is SGHTA, CDR2 FQGNSA, per germline. This CDR3 has 14 amino acids.

Only a few counts were recorded for this clone. The J gene is TRBJ1-1, the V gene TRBV7-6; D gene ambiguous. The CDR3 contains 16 residues. Germline V gene lookup returns CDR1 SGHVS and CDR2 FNYEAQ. V dropped 5 bases and J dropped 5 bases, with 21 bases sitting between them. Here the CDR3 reads CASSRAGGRDGTEAFF. The CDR3 DNA sequence: TGTGCCAGCAGCCGCGCGGGTGGAAGGGATGGAACTGAAGCTTTCTTT.

The chain recombines TRBV5-1 with TRBJ1-1; D perhaps matches TRBD1 (6 bases). Germline CDR1 reads SGHRS; CDR2 reads YFSETQ. The ends were cut back, 2 bases at V and 6 bases at J, with 11 bases in the middle. CDR3 size: 13 residues. The CDR3 sequence is CASSLSRGPEAFF. The CDR3 bases are TGCGCCAGCAGCTTAAGCAGGGGCCCTGAAGCTTTCTTT. Using reference TRBV5-1 and TRBJ1-1 for the parts outside the CDR3, the full variable domain is KAGVTQTPRYLIKTRGQQVTLSCSPISGHRSVSWYQQTPGQGLQFLFEYFSETQRNKGNFPGRFSGRQFSNSRSEMNVSTLELGDSALYLCASSLSRGPEAFFGQGTRLTVV.

The gene calls are TRBV6-5 and TRBJ2-3; the match to TRBD2 covers 11 bases. Per germline, CDR1 MNHEY and CDR2 SVGAGI. The CDR3 sequence is 15 residues long. J lost 3 bases, V lost 4 bases, and 3 bases had no gene match. CDR3 in DNA: TGTGCCAGCAGTTTAGCGGGAGGGAATACAGATACGCAGTATTTT. It yields the protein CASSLAGGNTDTQYF.

The J gene is TRBJ2-3, the V gene TRBV5-6; the D gene is possibly TRBD2 (5 bases). This CDR3 is built from 12 residues. Germline V gene lookup returns CDR1 SGHDT and CDR2 YYEEEE. The chain's CDR3 is CATSAGADTQYF. DNA of the CDR3: TGTGCTACCAGCGCCGGGGCAGATACGCAGTATTTT.